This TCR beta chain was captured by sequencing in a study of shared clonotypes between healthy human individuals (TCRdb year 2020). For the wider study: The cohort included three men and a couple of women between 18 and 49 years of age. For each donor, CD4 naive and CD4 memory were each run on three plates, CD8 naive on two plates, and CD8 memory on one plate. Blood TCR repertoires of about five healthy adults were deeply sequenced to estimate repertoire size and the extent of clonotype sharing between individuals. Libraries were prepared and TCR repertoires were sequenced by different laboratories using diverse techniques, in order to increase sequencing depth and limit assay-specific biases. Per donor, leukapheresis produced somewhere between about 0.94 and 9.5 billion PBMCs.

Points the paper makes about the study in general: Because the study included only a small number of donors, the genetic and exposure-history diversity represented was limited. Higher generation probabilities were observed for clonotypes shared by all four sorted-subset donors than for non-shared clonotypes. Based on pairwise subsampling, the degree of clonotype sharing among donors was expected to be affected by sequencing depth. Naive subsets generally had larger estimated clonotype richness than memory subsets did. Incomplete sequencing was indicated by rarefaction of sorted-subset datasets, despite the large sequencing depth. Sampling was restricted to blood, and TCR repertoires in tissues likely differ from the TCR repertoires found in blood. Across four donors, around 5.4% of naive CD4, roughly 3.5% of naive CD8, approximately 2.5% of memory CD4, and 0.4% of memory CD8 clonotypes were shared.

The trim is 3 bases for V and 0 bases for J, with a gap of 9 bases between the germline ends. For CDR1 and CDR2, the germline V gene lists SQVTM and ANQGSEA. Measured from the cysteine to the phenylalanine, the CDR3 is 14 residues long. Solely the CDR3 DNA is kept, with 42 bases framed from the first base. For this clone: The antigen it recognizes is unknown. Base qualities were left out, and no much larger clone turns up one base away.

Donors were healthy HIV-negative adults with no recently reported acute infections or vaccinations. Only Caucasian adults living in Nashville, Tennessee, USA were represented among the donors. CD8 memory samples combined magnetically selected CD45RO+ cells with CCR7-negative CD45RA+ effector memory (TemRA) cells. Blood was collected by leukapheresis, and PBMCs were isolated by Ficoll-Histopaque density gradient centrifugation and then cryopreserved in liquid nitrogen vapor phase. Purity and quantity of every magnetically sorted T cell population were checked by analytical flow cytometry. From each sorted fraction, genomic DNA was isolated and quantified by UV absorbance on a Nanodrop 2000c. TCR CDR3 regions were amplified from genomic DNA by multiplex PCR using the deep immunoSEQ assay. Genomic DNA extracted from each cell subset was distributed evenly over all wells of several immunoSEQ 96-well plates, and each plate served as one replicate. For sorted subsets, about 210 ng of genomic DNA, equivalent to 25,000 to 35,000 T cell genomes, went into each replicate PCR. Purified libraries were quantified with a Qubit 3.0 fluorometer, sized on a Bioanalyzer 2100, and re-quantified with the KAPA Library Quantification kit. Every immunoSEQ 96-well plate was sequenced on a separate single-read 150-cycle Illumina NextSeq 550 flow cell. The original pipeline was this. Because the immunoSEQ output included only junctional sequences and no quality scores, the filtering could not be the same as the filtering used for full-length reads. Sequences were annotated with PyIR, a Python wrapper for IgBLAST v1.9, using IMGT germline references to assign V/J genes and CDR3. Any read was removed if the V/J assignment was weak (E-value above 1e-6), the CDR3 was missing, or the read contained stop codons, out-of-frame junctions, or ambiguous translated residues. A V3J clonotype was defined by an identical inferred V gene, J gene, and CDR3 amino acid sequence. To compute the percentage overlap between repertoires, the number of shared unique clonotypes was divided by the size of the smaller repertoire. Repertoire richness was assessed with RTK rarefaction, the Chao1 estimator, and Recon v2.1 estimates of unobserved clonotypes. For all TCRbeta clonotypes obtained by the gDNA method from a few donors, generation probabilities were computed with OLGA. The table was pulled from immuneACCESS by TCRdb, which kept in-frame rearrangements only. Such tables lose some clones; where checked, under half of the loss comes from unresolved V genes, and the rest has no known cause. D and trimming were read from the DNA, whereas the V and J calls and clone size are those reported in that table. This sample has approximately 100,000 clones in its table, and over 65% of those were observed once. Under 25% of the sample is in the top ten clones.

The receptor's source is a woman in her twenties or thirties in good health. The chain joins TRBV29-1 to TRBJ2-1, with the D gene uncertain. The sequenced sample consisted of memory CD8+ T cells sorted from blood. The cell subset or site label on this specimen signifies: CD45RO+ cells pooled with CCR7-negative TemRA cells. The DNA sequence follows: TGCAGCGTTGATGCGGACCACTCCTACAATGAGCAGTTCTTC. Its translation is CSVDADHSYNEQFF.